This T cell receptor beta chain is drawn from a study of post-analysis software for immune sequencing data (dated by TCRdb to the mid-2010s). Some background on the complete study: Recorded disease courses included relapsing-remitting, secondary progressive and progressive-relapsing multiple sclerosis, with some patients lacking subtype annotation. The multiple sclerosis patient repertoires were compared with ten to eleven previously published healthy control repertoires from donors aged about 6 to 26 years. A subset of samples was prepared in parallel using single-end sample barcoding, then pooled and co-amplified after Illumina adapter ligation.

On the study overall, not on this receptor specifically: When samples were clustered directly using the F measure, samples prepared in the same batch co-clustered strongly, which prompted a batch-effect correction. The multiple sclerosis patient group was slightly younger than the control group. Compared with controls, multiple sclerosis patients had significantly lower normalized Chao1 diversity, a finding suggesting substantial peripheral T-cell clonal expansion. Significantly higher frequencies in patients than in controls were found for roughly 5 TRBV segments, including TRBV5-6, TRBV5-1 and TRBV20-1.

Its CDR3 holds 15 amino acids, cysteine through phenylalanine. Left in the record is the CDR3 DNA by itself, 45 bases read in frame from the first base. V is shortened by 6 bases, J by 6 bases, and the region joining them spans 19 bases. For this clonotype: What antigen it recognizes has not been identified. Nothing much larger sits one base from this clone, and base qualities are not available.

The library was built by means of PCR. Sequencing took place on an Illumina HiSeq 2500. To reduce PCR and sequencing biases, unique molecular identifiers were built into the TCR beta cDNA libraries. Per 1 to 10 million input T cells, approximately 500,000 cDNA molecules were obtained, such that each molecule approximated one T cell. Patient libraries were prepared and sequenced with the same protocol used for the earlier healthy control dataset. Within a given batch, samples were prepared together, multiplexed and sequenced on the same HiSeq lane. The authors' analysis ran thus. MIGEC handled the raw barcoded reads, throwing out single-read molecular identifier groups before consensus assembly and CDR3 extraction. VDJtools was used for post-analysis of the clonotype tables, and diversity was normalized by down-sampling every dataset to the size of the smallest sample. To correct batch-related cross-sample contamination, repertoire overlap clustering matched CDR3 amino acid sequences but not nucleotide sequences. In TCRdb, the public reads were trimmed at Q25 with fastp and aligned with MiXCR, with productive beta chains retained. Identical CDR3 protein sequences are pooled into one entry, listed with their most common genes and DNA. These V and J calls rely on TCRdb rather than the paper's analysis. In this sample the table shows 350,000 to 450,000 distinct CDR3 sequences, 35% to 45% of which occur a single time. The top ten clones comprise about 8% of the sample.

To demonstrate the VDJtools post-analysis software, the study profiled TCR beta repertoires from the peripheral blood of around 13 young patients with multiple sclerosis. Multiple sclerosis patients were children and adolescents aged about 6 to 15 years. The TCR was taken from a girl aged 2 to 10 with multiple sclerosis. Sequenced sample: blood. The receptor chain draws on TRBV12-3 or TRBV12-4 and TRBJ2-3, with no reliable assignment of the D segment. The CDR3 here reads CASSPFLRSEDTQYF. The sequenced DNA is TGTGCCAGCAGCCCCTTTTTAAGGAGTGAGGATACGCAGTATTTT.